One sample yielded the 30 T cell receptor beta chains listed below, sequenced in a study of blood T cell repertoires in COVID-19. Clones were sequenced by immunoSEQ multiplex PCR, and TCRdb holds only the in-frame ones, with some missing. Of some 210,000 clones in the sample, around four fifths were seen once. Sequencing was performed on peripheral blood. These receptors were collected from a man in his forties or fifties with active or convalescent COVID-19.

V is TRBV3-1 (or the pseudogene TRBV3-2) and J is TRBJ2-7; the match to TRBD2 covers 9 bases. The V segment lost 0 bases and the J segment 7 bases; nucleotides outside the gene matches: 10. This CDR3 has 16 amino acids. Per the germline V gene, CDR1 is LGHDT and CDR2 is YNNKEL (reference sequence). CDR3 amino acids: CASSQDRIAGDAEQYF. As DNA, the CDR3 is TGTGCCAGCAGCCAAGATAGGATAGCGGGAGATGCTGAGCAGTACTTC.

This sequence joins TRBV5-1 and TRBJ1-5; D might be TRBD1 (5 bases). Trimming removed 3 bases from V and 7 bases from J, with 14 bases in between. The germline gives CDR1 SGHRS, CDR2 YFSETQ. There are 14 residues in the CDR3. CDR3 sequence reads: CASSWGTGGQPQHF. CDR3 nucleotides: TGCGCCAGCAGCTGGGGGACCGGGGGACAGCCCCAGCATTTT.

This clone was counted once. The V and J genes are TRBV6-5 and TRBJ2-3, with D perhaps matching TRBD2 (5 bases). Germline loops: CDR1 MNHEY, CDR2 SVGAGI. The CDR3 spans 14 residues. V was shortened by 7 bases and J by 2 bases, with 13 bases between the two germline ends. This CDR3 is CASMQRALTDTQYF. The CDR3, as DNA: TGTGCCAGCATGCAGAGGGCCCTCACAGATACGCAGTATTTT.

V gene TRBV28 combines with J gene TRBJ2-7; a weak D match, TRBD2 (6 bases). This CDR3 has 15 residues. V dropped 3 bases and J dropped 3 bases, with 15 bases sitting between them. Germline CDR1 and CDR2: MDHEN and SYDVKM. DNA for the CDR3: TGTGCCAGCAGTTTCCCCGGAGGGACCATCTACGAGCAGTACTTC. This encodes CASSFPGGTIYEQYF. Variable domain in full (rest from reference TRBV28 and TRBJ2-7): DVKVTQSSRYLVKRTGEKVFLECVQDMDHENMFWYRQDPGLGLRLIYFSYDVKMKEKGDIPEGYSVSREKKERFSLILESASTNQTSMYLCASSFPGGTIYEQYFGPGTRLTVT.

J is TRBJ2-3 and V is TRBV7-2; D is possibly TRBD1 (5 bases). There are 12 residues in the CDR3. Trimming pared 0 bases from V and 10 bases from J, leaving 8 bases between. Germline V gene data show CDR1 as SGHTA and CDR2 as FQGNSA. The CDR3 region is CASSLAQGPQYF. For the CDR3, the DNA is TGTGCCAGCAGCTTAGCGCAGGGCCCGCAGTATTTT.

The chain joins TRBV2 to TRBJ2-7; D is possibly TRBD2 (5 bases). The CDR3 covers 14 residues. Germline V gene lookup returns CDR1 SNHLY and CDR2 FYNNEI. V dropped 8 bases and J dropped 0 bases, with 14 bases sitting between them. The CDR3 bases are TGTGCCAGCCAGAGGGCCCAAAGCTCCTACGAGCAGTACTTC. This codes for CASQRAQSSYEQYF.

CDR3 amino acids: CSARTSGSGEQYF. CDR3 nucleotide sequence: TGCAGCGCCAGGACTAGCGGGAGCGGCGAGCAGTACTTC. J is TRBJ2-7 and V is TRBV29-1, with TRBD2 matching 13 bases. This CDR3 comprises 13 residues. With V trimmed by 7 bases and J by 6 bases, 6 bases remained unmatched. The germline V gene encodes CDR1 SQVTM and CDR2 ANQGSEA.

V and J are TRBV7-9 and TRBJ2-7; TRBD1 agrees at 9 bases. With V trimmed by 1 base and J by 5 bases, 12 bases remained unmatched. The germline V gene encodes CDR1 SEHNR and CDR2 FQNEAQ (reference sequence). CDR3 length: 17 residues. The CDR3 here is CASSLVESGTGLNEQYF. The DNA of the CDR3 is TGTGCCAGCAGCTTAGTGGAATCCGGGACAGGGCTCAACGAGCAGTACTTC.

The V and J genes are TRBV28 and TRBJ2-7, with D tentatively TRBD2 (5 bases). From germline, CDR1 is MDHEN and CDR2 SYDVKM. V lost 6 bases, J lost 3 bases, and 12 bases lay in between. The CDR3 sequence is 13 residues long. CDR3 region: CASRSDSNYEQYF. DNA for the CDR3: TGTGCCAGCAGATCGGACTCAAACTACGAGCAGTACTTC.

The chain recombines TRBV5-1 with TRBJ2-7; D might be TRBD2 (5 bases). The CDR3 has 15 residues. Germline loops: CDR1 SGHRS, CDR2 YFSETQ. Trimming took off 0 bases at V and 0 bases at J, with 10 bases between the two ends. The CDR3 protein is CASSLVTGSSYEQYF. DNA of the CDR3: TGCGCCAGCAGCTTGGTAACGGGGAGCTCCTACGAGCAGTACTTC.

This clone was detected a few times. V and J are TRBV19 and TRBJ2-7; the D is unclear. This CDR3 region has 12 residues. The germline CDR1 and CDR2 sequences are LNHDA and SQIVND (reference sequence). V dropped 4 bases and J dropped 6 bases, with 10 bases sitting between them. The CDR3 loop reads CASSKLNGEQYF. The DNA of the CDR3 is TGTGCCAGTAGTAAGCTTAACGGCGAGCAGTACTTC.

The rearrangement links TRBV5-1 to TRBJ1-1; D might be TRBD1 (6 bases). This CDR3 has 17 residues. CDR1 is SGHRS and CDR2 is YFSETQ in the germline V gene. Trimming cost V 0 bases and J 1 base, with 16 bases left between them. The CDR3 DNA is TGCGCCAGCAGCTTGGTGGGGCCTCGAGGGGGGAACACTGAAGCTTTCTTT. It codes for CASSLVGPRGGNTEAFF.

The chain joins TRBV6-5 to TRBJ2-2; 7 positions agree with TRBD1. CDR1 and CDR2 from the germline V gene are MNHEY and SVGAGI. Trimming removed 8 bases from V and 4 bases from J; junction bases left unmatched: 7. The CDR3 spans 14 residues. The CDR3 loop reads CASCRQGSTGELFF. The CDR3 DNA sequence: TGTGCCAGCTGCCGACAGGGTAGCACCGGGGAGCTGTTTTTT.

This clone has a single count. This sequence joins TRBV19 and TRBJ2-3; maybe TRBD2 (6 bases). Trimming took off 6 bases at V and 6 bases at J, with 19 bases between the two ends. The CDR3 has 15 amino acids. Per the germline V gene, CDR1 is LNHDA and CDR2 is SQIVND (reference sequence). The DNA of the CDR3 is TGTGCCAGTAGCCCTCTAGCGACCTGGGCGGATACGCAGTATTTT. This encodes CASSPLATWADTQYF.

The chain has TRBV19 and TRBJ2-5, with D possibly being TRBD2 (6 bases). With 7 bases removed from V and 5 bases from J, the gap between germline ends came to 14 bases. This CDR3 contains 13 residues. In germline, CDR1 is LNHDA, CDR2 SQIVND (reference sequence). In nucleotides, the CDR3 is TGTGCCAGTAACCAGGACGGAGGGGAGACCCAGTACTTC. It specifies CASNQDGGETQYF.

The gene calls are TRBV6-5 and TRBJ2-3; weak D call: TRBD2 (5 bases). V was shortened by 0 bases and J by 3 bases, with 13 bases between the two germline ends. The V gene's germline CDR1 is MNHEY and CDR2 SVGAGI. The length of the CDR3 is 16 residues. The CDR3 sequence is CASSYSGQRSTDTQYF. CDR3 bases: TGTGCCAGCAGTTACTCCGGGCAGCGGAGTACAGATACGCAGTATTTT.

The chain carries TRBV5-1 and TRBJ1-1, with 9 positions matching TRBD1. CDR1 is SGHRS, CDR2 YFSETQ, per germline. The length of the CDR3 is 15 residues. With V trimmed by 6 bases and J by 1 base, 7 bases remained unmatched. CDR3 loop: CASTYTGGANTEAFF. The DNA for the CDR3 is TGCGCCAGCACGTATACAGGGGGCGCGAACACTGAAGCTTTCTTT.

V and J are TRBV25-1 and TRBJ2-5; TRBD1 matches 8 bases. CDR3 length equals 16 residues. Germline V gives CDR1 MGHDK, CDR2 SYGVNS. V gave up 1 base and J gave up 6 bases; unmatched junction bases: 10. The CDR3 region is CASSESFQGAVKTQYF. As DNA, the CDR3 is TGTGCCAGCAGTGAATCCTTTCAGGGGGCCGTAAAGACCCAGTACTTC. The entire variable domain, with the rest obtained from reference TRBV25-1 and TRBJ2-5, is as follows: EADIYQTPRYLVIGTGKKITLECSQTMGHDKMYWYQQDPGMELHLIHYSYGVNSTEKGDLSSESTVSRIRTEHFPLTLESARPSHTSQYLCASSESFQGAVKTQYFGPGTRLLVL.

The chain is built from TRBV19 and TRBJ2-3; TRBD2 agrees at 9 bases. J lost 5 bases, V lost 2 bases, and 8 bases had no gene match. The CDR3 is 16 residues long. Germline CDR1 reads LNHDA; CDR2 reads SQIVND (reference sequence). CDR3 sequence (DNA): TGTGCCAGTAGTATATCTGGCGGGGGGGCAGTAGATACGCAGTATTTT. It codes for CASSISGGGAVDTQYF.

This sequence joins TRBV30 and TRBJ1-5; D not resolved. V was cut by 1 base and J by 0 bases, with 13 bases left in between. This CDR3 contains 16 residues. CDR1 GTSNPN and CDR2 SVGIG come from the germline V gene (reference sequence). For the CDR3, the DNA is TGTGCCTGGAGTGGAGGAAATACTTTTAGCAATCAGCCCCAGCATTTT. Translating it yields CAWSGGNTFSNQPQHF.

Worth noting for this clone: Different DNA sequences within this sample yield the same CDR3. CDR3 in DNA: TGTGCCTGGAGTAGGGACAGACCCTATGGCTACACCTTC. Encoded protein: CAWSRDRPYGYTF. V and J are TRBV30 and TRBJ1-2; TRBD1 aligns across 7 bases. The V gene end was trimmed by 2 bases and the J gene end by 4 bases; junction bases not matched to a gene: 4. The CDR3 covers 13 residues. Germline lookup yields CDR1 GTSNPN and CDR2 SVGIG (reference sequence).

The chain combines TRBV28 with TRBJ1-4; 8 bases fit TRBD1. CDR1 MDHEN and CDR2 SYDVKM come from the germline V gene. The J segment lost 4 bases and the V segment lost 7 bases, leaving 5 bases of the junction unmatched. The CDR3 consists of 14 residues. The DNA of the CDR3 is TGTGCCAGCACCACAGGGGGAGGTAATGAAAAACTGTTTTTT. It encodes CASTTGGGNEKLFF.

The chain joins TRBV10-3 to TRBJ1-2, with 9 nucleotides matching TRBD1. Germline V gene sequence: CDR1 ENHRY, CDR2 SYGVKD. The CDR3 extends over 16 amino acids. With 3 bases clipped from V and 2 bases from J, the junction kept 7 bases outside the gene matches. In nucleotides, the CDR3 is TGTGCCATCAGTGACAGTCCCGGGACAGGGAACTATGGCTACACCTTC. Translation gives CAISDSPGTGNYGYTF.

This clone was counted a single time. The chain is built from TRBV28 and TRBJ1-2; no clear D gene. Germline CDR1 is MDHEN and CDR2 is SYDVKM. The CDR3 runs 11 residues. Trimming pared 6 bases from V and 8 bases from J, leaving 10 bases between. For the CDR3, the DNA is TGTGCCAGCAGAGGACTCGAAGGCTACACCTTC. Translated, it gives CASRGLEGYTF.

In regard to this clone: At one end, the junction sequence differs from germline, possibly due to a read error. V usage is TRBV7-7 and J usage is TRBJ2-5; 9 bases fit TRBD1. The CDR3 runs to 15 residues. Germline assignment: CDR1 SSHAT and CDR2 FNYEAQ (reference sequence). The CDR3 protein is CASSLDTGGSETQYF. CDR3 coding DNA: TGTGCTAGCAGCTTAGACACAGGGGGCTCGGAGACCCAGTACTTC.

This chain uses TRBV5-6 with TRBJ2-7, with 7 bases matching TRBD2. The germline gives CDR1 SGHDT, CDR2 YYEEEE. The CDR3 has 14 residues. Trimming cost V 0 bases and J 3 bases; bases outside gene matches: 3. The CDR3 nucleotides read TGTGCCAGCAGCTTGGGCCTAGCGGACTACGAGCAGTACTTC. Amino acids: CASSLGLADYEQYF.

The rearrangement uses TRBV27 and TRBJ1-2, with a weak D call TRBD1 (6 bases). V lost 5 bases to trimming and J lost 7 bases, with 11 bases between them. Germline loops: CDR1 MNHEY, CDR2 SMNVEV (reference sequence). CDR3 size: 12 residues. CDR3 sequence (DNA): TGTGCCAGCAGTAACAGGGCGGGTGGCTACACCTTC. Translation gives CASSNRAGGYTF.

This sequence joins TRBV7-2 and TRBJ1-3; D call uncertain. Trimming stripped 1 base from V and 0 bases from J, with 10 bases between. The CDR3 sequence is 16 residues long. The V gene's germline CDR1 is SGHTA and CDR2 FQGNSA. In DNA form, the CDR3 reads TGTGCCAGCAGCTTAGATCCAGTTCACTCTGGAAACACCATATATTTT. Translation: CASSLDPVHSGNTIYF.

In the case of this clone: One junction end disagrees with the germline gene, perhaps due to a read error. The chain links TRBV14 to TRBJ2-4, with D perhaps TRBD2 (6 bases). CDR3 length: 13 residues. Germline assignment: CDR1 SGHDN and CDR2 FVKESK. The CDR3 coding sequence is TGTGCCAGCAGCCCCCTGGCGGGGTCCGCTCTGAACTTC. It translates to CASSPLAGSALNF.

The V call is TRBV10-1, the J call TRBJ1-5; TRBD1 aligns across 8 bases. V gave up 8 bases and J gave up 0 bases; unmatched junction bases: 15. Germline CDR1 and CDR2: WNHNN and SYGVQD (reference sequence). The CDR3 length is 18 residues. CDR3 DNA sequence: TGCGCCAGCGACCCCCGACAGGGGAACCATGATAGCAATCAGCCCCAGCATTTT. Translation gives CASDPRQGNHDSNQPQHF.